The 22 T cell receptor beta chains given below trace back to one sample, sequenced in a study of T cell responses to AZD1222 COVID-19 vaccine. Repertoires were generated with immunoSEQ multiplex PCR, while TCRdb's copy carries only in-frame clones and drops some. The table records about 110,000 clones, roughly 87% of them present only once. Sequences were derived from peripheral blood, sampled on day 0 of MenACWY control vaccination. These receptors originate from an adult in good health.

This chain joins TRBV18 and TRBJ2-7; D unresolved. The CDR3 length is 11 residues. Trimming left V 4 bases short and J 0 bases short, with 1 base between. Germline V gives CDR1 KGHSH, CDR2 LQKENI. The CDR3 spells CASSLSYEQYF. The CDR3 DNA follows: TGTGCCAGCTCACTCTCCTACGAGCAGTACTTC.

This clone was seen a single time. V gene TRBV5-1 combines with J gene TRBJ1-2; a weak D match, TRBD1 (5 bases). This CDR3 is 14 amino acids long. CDR1 is SGHRS and CDR2 is YFSETQ in the germline V gene. Trimming removed 0 bases at V and 3 bases at J, with 9 bases between. DNA for the CDR3: TGCGCCAGCAGCTTGGGAGACAGCCACTATGGCTACACCTTC. It specifies CASSLGDSHYGYTF.

J is TRBJ1-1 and V is TRBV15, with TRBD1 matching over 8 bases. J lost 1 base, V lost 5 bases, and 3 bases had no gene match. Germline V CDR1 and CDR2: LNHNV, YYDKDF (reference sequence). This CDR3 has 14 residues. The CDR3 sequence: CATSGDRGNTEAFF. The CDR3 coding sequence is TGTGCCACCAGCGGTGACAGGGGGAACACTGAAGCTTTCTTT.

J is TRBJ2-7 and V is TRBV11-3; D not resolved. Per germline, CDR1 SGHNT and CDR2 YENEEA. V lost 0 bases and J 1 base, leaving 7 bases between the germline ends. The CDR3 totals 14 residues. The CDR3 bases are TGTGCCAGCAGCTTAGAGGGCACGTCCTACGAGCAGTACTTC. Its protein is CASSLEGTSYEQYF.

The chain combines TRBV11-3 with TRBJ1-1; D not certain. From germline, CDR1 is SGHNT and CDR2 YENEEA. The CDR3 consists of 14 residues. Trimming stripped 2 bases from V and 3 bases from J, with 10 bases between. DNA for the CDR3: TGTGCCAGCAGCTTACGTCCCGGGGACACTGAAGCTTTCTTT. Amino acid sequence: CASSLRPGDTEAFF.

The chain has TRBV5-5 and TRBJ2-7, with TRBD1 matching 10 bases. The CDR3 is made up of 16 amino acids. Germline lookup yields CDR1 SGHKS and CDR2 YYEKEE (reference sequence). J lost 1 base, V lost 4 bases, and 8 bases had no gene match. The CDR3 DNA reads TGTGCCAGCAGCCTCGGGACAGGGGTATGGTCCTACGAGCAGTACTTC. Encoded protein: CASSLGTGVWSYEQYF.

The chain employs TRBV19 and TRBJ1-2; 9 bases align to TRBD1. The ends lost 7 bases at V and 4 bases at J; junction bases unmatched: 7. This CDR3 comprises 14 residues. Germline V lookup: CDR1 LNHDA, CDR2 SQIVND (reference sequence). This chain's CDR3 is CASTPGQGVYGYTF. CDR3 sequence (DNA): TGTGCCAGTACCCCGGGACAGGGTGTCTATGGCTACACCTTC. The variable domain in full, completed from reference TRBV19 and TRBJ1-2, reads DGGITQSPKYLFRKEGQNVTLSCEQNLNHDAMYWYRQDPGQGLRLIYYSQIVNDFQKGDIAEGYSVSREKKESFPLTVTSAQKNPTAFYLCASTPGQGVYGYTFGSGTRLTVV.

The chain has TRBV5-1 and TRBJ1-1, with no clear D. CDR1 is SGHRS and CDR2 is YFSETQ in the germline V gene. The CDR3 length is 16 residues. V was trimmed by 0 bases and J by 2 bases, leaving 14 bases between them. CDR3 nucleotide sequence: TGCGCCAGCAGCTTGGCCCCCGTGACGGACAACACTGAAGCTTTCTTT. Its translation: CASSLAPVTDNTEAFF. Complete variable domain (other parts from reference TRBV5-1 and TRBJ1-1): KAGVTQTPRYLIKTRGQQVTLSCSPISGHRSVSWYQQTPGQGLQFLFEYFSETQRNKGNFPGRFSGRQFSNSRSEMNVSTLELGDSALYLCASSLAPVTDNTEAFFGQGTRLTVV.

This chain uses TRBV5-1 with TRBJ1-2, with D maybe TRBD1 (6 bases). Germline-derived CDR1 and CDR2 are SGHRS and YFSETQ. This CDR3 contains 17 residues. V was shortened by 0 bases and J by 5 bases, with 20 bases between the two germline ends. CDR3 in amino acids: CASSLALGAGEAYGYTF. The CDR3 DNA reads TGCGCCAGCAGCTTGGCCCTCGGTGCAGGGGAAGCTTATGGCTACACCTTC.

The table lists this clone with a count of one. The chain employs TRBV5-1 and TRBJ1-1, with 8 nucleotides matching TRBD1. Germline V gene data show CDR1 as SGHRS and CDR2 as YFSETQ. This CDR3 region has 12 residues. The V and J ends lost 7 bases and 1 base, in that order; junction bases with no gene match: 0. The CDR3 reads CASQGANTEAFF. The CDR3 coding sequence is TGCGCCAGCCAGGGGGCGAACACTGAAGCTTTCTTT.

V and J are TRBV23-1 and TRBJ2-7; D gene ambiguous. TRBV23-1 is annotated as an ORF whose role is uncertain. The CDR3 is 11 amino acids. The V end lost 2 bases, the J end lost 9 bases, and 8 bases lay between the germline ends. The CDR3, as DNA: TGCGCCAGCAGTCAACGGATGGGGCAGTACTTC. As protein: CASSQRMGQYF.

V and J are TRBV6-4 and TRBJ1-1; D possibly corresponds to TRBD1 (5 bases). The germline V and J ends were trimmed by 6 bases and 2 bases, with 10 bases remaining between them. The CDR3 extends over 13 amino acids. Germline CDR1 reads MRHNA; CDR2 reads SNTAGT. CDR3 nucleotides: TGTGCCAGCAGGGGGCACAGCAACACTGAAGCTTTCTTT. This gives the protein CASRGHSNTEAFF.

Only a few counts were recorded for this clone. This rearrangement joins TRBV5-5 to TRBJ1-5; 11 bases are a match to TRBD1. Losses at the gene ends were 5 bases for V and 4 bases for J; bases not matched to a gene: 11. Germline V gene sequence: CDR1 SGHKS, CDR2 YYEKEE (reference sequence). The CDR3 contains 17 residues. The CDR3 DNA reads TGTGCCAGCAGGTCCGGGACAGGGGGGGTGTGGAATCAGCCCCAGCATTTT. Its translation: CASRSGTGGVWNQPQHF.

V and J are TRBV9 and TRBJ1-2; D not resolved. The germline V gene has CDR1 SGDLS and CDR2 YYNGEE. The CDR3 covers 13 residues. The ends were cut back, 0 bases at V and 1 base at J, with 4 bases in the middle. As DNA, the CDR3 is TGTGCCAGCAGCGTAGACAGTAACTATGGCTACACCTTC. Its protein product is CASSVDSNYGYTF.

CDR3 residues: CASTRSTGGDTEAFF. CDR3 nucleotide sequence: TGCGCCAGCACCCGGAGTACGGGGGGCGACACTGAAGCTTTCTTT. The V and J genes are TRBV10-2 and TRBJ1-1; D possibly corresponds to TRBD1 (6 bases). This CDR3 is built from 15 residues. Trimming cost V 7 bases and J 3 bases, with 18 bases left between them. The V gene's germline CDR1 is WSHSY and CDR2 SAAADI.

The rearrangement uses TRBV12-3 or TRBV12-4 and TRBJ1-4; D perhaps matches TRBD1 (5 bases). V was clipped by 6 bases and J by 8 bases, with 13 bases between them. This CDR3 region has 13 residues. Here the CDR3 reads CASSLQGDEKLFF. The DNA of the CDR3 is TGTGCCAGCAGCCTGCAGGGCGACGAAAAACTGTTTTTT.

The chain carries TRBV5-1 and TRBJ2-1; 11 bases are a match to TRBD2. Germline V gene lookup returns CDR1 SGHRS and CDR2 YFSETQ. V shed 4 bases, J shed 5 bases, and the junction held 8 bases outside the gene matches. This CDR3 contains 16 residues. CDR3 sequence (DNA): TGCGCCAGCAGCCCCAGTAGCGGGGGGGCGGACAATGAGCAGTTCTTC. Encoded protein: CASSPSSGGADNEQFF.

The J gene is TRBJ1-1, the V gene TRBV10-3, with 8 bases matching TRBD1. The length of the CDR3 is 13 residues. V trimming: 10 bases; J trimming: 1 base; junction bases outside the gene matches: 5. The V gene's germline CDR1 is ENHRY and CDR2 SYGVKD. The CDR3 protein is CATRGQGNTEAFF. CDR3 DNA sequence: TGTGCCACCCGAGGACAGGGGAACACTGAAGCTTTCTTT.

The rearrangement uses TRBV18 and TRBJ1-5; 8 bases map to TRBD1. Per the germline V gene, CDR1 is KGHSH and CDR2 is LQKENI. J gave up 2 bases and V 6 bases, and 9 bases lay outside the gene matches. This CDR3 spans 16 amino acids. CDR3 amino acids: CASSVGPGQGNQPQHF. CDR3 DNA: TGTGCCAGCTCCGTGGGCCCGGGACAGGGCAATCAGCCCCAGCATTTT.

This chain uses TRBV5-1 with TRBJ2-3; no clear D gene. V lost 2 bases and J 2 bases, leaving 6 bases between the germline ends. This CDR3 has 13 amino acids. Per the germline V gene, CDR1 is SGHRS and CDR2 is YFSETQ. The DNA for the CDR3 is TGCGCCAGCAGCTTCGGGTCCACAGATACGCAGTATTTT. Protein product: CASSFGSTDTQYF.

The chain combines TRBV27 with TRBJ1-4, with TRBD1 matching over 9 bases. The CDR3 runs to 17 residues. CDR1 is MNHEY, CDR2 SMNVEV, per germline (reference sequence). V shed 6 bases, J shed 6 bases, and the junction held 14 bases outside the gene matches. The CDR3 loop reads CASRTFFTGGEDEKLFF. DNA of the CDR3: TGTGCCAGCAGAACTTTCTTTACAGGGGGCGAGGATGAAAAACTGTTTTTT.

This clone was recorded once. The rearrangement joins TRBV7-6 to TRBJ1-6, with 7 nucleotides matching TRBD1. The CDR3 consists of 16 residues. CDR1 is SGHVS and CDR2 is FNYEAQ in the germline V gene. With V trimmed by 2 bases and J by 0 bases, 1 base remained unmatched. The CDR3 reads CASSLRQGSYNSPLHF. CDR3 bases: TGTGCCAGCAGCTTAAGACAGGGCTCCTATAATTCACCCCTCCACTTT. Based on the CDR3 plus reference TRBV7-6 and TRBJ1-6, the full variable domain is GAGVSQSPRYKVTKRGQDVALRCDPISGHVSLYWYRQALGQGPEFLTYFNYEAQQDKSGLPNDRFSAERPEGSISTLTIQRTEQRDSAMYRCASSLRQGSYNSPLHFGNGTRLTVT.